The clone carrying this T cell receptor (beta chain) appeared a single time. The target antigen is unknown. Combined were second doses at about 4 or about 12 weeks. Looked up from germline, CDR1 is SEHNR and CDR2 is FQNEAQ (reference sequence). The trim removed 1 base at V and 5 bases at J, leaving 6 bases unmatched. This CDR3 spans 15 amino acids. The data are from a study of T cell responses to AZD1222 COVID-19 vaccine. General observations from the study: Close to half of all spike-specific TCRs reportedly target regions of the variants that are unmutated.

Sequencing was performed with immunoSEQ multiplex PCR; in TCRdb, only in-frame clones are kept and a portion is missing. The sample has approximately 42,000 clones; approximately 88% are singletons. The material sequenced was peripheral blood, taken 28 days after the second AZD1222 dose. This receptor was obtained from an adult who received the AZD1222 COVID-19 vaccine. The chain carries TRBV7-9 and TRBJ2-7, with TRBD2 identical over 9 bases. The CDR3 DNA sequence: TGTGCCAGCAGCTTAGACCTAGCGGGATACCACGAGCAGTACTTC. It is translated as CASSLDLAGYHEQYF.